This TCR beta chain was identified in a study of shared clonotypes between healthy human individuals. Nashville, Tennessee was home to all donors, each a Caucasian adult. Study findings and constraints: The study found lower generation probabilities in non-shared clonotypes than in those shared by all four donors. Having only a few donors restricted how much genetic and exposure-history diversity was captured.

Of note for this clone: Its antigen is not identified.

Deep-level settings were used for running the assay. Produced via immunoSEQ multiplex PCR; TCRdb's table is partial and in-frame only. This sample has about 610,000 clones, with about 97% found just once. V was shortened by 1 base and J by 6 bases, with 19 bases between the two germline ends. CDR3 length: 16 amino acids. Germline-derived CDR1 and CDR2 are SGHTA and FQGNSA. This receptor was obtained from a woman aged 25 to 39 in good health. Input material: naive CD4+ T cells sorted from blood. Regarding subset: CD45RA+ positively selected. The rearrangement uses TRBV7-2 and TRBJ2-7, with D possibly matching TRBD2 (6 bases). The CDR3: CASSLVMVAVSSEQYF. The CDR3, as DNA: TGTGCCAGCAGCTTAGTAATGGTAGCGGTATCGAGCGAGCAGTACTTC.